This TCR beta chain was captured in a study of T cell repertoires in MIS-A myocarditis (dated by TCRdb to 2022 to 2024). The immunoSEQ bias-controlled multiplex PCR was used to amplify TCRbeta CDR3 regions, which were then sequenced at high throughput. Per the source publication's procedure: CDR3 sequences were collapsed and filtered by the immunoSEQ vendor pipeline to quantify abundance and frequency of each unique TCRbeta CDR3. Using a 90% global sequence identity threshold, CD-HIT clustered dominant CDR3 amino acid sequences together with SARS-CoV-2-specific ImmuneCODE TCRbeta sequences. Clones with frequencies of 0.1 to 1 were classed as hyperexpanded, and 0.01 to 0.1 as large. The CDR3 amino acid sequences and the V and J gene assignments of the dominant clones were confirmed with MiXCR. The R stringdist package was used to calculate Levenshtein distances between the patient clonotypes and the ImmuneCODE hits. TCRdb obtained this table from immuneACCESS and retained in-frame rearrangements with V and J assigned. These tables miss some clones; where compared with another copy, unresolved V genes account for less than half of the shortfall, and the remainder is unexplained. V, J and clone size reflect that table, while D and trimming were determined from the DNA. This sample lists 13,000 to 15,000 clones; 74% were detected once. Approximately 61% of the sample lies in the top ten.

The QIAamp DNA FFPE kit was used to extract genomic DNA from formalin-fixed paraffin-embedded autopsy tissue. CDR1 and CDR2, per the germline V gene, are KGHSH and LQKENI. V lost 3 bases and J lost 3 bases; the stretch between them is 11 bases long. Taken from cysteine to phenylalanine, the CDR3 has 14 residues. Only the CDR3 region is kept as DNA, spanning 42 bases read in frame from base 1. About this clone itself: Its cognate antigen has yet to be identified. No clone much larger than this one lies a single base away; base qualities are absent.

The V and J segments used are TRBV18 and TRBJ1-2, with the D gene not confidently named. The TCR originated in a man aged 18-30 years with fulminant myocarditis from multisystem inflammatory syndrome in adults (MIS-A) after COVID-19. Material for sequencing was left ventricle heart tissue obtained at autopsy. Reading the label with the study, this specimen's cell subset or site is: cardiac tissue sample (left or right ventricle, interventricular septum, or pericardium). The CDR3 corresponds to CASSPRPNDYGYTF. In nucleotide form, the sequence is TGTGCCAGCTCACCGAGACCGAATGACTATGGCTACACCTTC.